The source of this T cell receptor beta chain is a study of T cell responses to AZD1222 COVID-19 vaccine. Study findings and constraints: Baseline antibody screening turned up just a handful of seropositive AZD1222 recipients. Donor demographics were predominantly white British with a female majority; clonal diversity may be underestimated.

Per the germline V gene, CDR1 is SGHRS and CDR2 is YFSETQ. CDR3 size: 12 residues. Trimming left V 4 bases short and J 1 base short, with 5 bases between. The protocol was immunoSEQ multiplex PCR, while the TCRdb copy is restricted to in-frame clones and leaves out a portion. The sample includes 150,000 to 200,000 clones, over 85% of them seen just once. This clone was recorded only once. Its antigen is not known. V usage is TRBV5-1 and J usage is TRBJ1-1; D not resolved. This sequence was found in an adult in good health. The sequences come from peripheral blood, collected on day 0 of AZD1222 vaccination. The DNA for the CDR3 is TGCGCCAGCAGCGCGGAGAACACTGAAGCTTTCTTT. It translates to CASSAENTEAFF.